The 25 T cell receptor beta chains given below trace back to one sample, sequenced in a study of blood T cell repertoires in COVID-19. Some clones are missing from TCRdb's copy, which holds only in-frame ones; the method was immunoSEQ multiplex PCR. The sample consists of a few hundred thousand clones, roughly 89% of them appearing once. The sample was peripheral blood. The origin of the receptors is a woman between 35 and 50 years old who had recovered from COVID-19.

The chain carries TRBV27 and TRBJ2-1; 12 bases map to TRBD2. The CDR3 runs to 14 residues. Germline-derived CDR1 and CDR2 are MNHEY and SMNVEV (reference sequence). Trimming at V came to 5 bases and at J to 4 bases, leaving 0 bases not matched to a gene. CDR3 sequence: CASSLAGGYNEQFF. The CDR3, as DNA: TGTGCCAGCAGTCTAGCGGGGGGGTACAATGAGCAGTTCTTC.

V gene TRBV10-2 combines with J gene TRBJ2-2; 9 nucleotides align to TRBD2. The CDR3 totals 15 residues. With 6 bases clipped from V and 7 bases from J, the junction kept 9 bases outside the gene matches. CDR1 and CDR2 from the germline V gene are WSHSY and SAAADI. This chain's CDR3 is CASRVSGRRDGELFF. As DNA, the CDR3 is TGCGCCAGCAGGGTGAGCGGGAGGCGCGACGGGGAGCTGTTTTTT.

The CDR3 loop is CASSQRTQGSTEAFF. The CDR3 nucleotides read TGTGCCAGCAGCCAGCGTACACAGGGGAGCACTGAAGCTTTCTTT. This chain links TRBV3-1 (or the pseudogene TRBV3-2) with TRBJ1-1, with 7 positions matching TRBD1. V lost 3 bases and J lost 4; bases outside the gene matches: 8. This CDR3 is 15 amino acids long. CDR1 LGHDT and CDR2 YNNKEL come from the germline V gene (reference sequence).

The genes are TRBV25-1 and TRBJ2-1; 9 bases map to TRBD2. Per germline, CDR1 MGHDK and CDR2 SYGVNS. J gave up 7 bases and V 2 bases, and 6 bases lay outside the gene matches. The CDR3 is 15 residues long. CDR3: CASSEAGGPGNEQFF. As DNA, the CDR3 is TGTGCCAGCAGTGAAGCGGGGGGGCCTGGGAATGAGCAGTTCTTC.

The V call is TRBV9, the J call TRBJ1-2, with D maybe TRBD1 (5 bases). V lost 4 bases and J 7 bases, leaving 17 bases between the germline ends. Germline V gene sequence: CDR1 SGDLS, CDR2 YYNGEE. This CDR3 comprises 14 residues. The CDR3 here is CASSPQYGGGGYTF. The CDR3 region has the DNA TGTGCCAGCAGCCCCCAGTACGGGGGTGGTGGCTACACCTTC.

The rearrangement uses TRBV5-4 and TRBJ2-2; no reliable D call. The CDR3 extends over 13 amino acids. V lost 4 bases, J lost 1 base, and 5 bases lay in between. CDR1 and CDR2 (germline): SGHNT, YYREEE (reference sequence). CDR3 protein: CASSPMNTGELFF. The CDR3 bases are TGTGCCAGCAGCCCAATGAACACCGGGGAGCTGTTTTTT. Complete variable domain (other parts from reference TRBV5-4 and TRBJ2-2): ETGVTQSPTHLIKTRGQQVTLRCSSQSGHNTVSWYQQALGQGPQFIFQYYREEENGRGNFPPRFSGLQFPNYSSELNVNALELDDSALYLCASSPMNTGELFFGEGSRLTVL.

The chain uses TRBV5-1 and TRBJ2-5; 7 nucleotides agree with TRBD1. Germline CDR1 reads SGHRS; CDR2 reads YFSETQ. The CDR3 spans 15 residues. Trimming took 0 bases from V and 6 from J; bases not matched to a gene: 8. The CDR3 protein is CASSLGQGNRKTQYF. CDR3 bases: TGCGCCAGCAGCTTGGGACAGGGTAACAGAAAGACCCAGTACTTC.

V and J are TRBV7-9 and TRBJ1-4, with TRBD1 matching 7 bases. CDR3 length: 16 residues. CDR1 is SEHNR, CDR2 FQNEAQ, per germline (reference sequence). The V segment lost 5 bases and the J segment 4 bases; nucleotides outside the gene matches: 10. CDR3 DNA: TGTGCCAGCAGCCCAACGGACAGGCCGGTTAATGAAAAACTGTTTTTT. Encoded protein: CASSPTDRPVNEKLFF.

The chain combines TRBV11-2 with TRBJ1-1; tentative D call: TRBD1 (5 bases). The CDR3 is made up of 13 amino acids. V lost 1 base and J 2 bases, leaving 5 bases between the germline ends. Germline loops: CDR1 SGHAT, CDR2 FQNNGV. The CDR3 DNA reads as TGTGCCAGCAGCTTAGGGACAAACACTGAAGCTTTCTTT. Translating it yields CASSLGTNTEAFF. The full variable domain, completed using reference TRBV11-2 and TRBJ1-1, is EAGVAQSPRYKIIEKRQSVAFWCNPISGHATLYWYQQILGQGPKLLIQFQNNGVVDDSQLPKDRFSAERLKGVDSTLKIQPAKLEDSAVYLCASSLGTNTEAFFGQGTRLTVV.

The CDR3 bases are TGTGCCAGTAGTAGAAGAGCAGGCATGAACACTGAAGCTTTCTTT. Residues: CASSRRAGMNTEAFF. V is TRBV19 and J is TRBJ1-1; D unresolved. Deletions cut 4 bases from V and 0 bases from J, with 12 bases between. The CDR3 contains 15 residues. Germline V gene data show CDR1 as LNHDA and CDR2 as SQIVND (reference sequence).

V and J are TRBV28 and TRBJ1-2, with 9 positions matching TRBD1. This CDR3 region has 16 residues. With 5 bases clipped from V and 3 bases from J, the junction kept 10 bases outside the gene matches. The V gene's germline CDR1 is MDHEN and CDR2 SYDVKM. The CDR3 here is CASSPAGDRVHYGYTF. The CDR3, as DNA: TGTGCCAGCAGTCCGGCGGGGGACAGGGTTCACTATGGCTACACCTTC.

J is TRBJ2-3 and V is TRBV7-9; D is unclear. Trimming removed 7 bases from V and 4 bases from J, with 12 bases in between. Germline V lookup: CDR1 SEHNR, CDR2 FQNEAQ (reference sequence). The CDR3 loop spans 13 amino acids. The CDR3 bases are TGTGCCAGCACCTTCCCCTCCGCAGATACGCAGTATTTT. The encoded protein is CASTFPSADTQYF.

The V gene is TRBV5-5, the J gene TRBJ2-7; D is uncertain. CDR1 SGHKS and CDR2 YYEKEE come from the germline V gene (reference sequence). V was trimmed by 4 bases and J by 2 bases, leaving 13 bases between them. The CDR3 is made up of 14 amino acids. The CDR3 loop is CASSLDVGPYEQYF. For the CDR3, the DNA is TGTGCCAGCAGCCTAGACGTCGGCCCCTACGAGCAGTACTTC. The complete variable domain, with remaining parts taken from reference TRBV5-5 and TRBJ2-7, reads DAGVTQSPTHLIKTRGQQVTLRCSPISGHKSVSWYQQVLGQGPQFIFQYYEKEERGRGNFPDRFSARQFPNYSSELNVNALLLGDSALYLCASSLDVGPYEQYFGPGTRLTVT.

The chain links TRBV13 to TRBJ2-1; D gene unclear. Germline V lookup: CDR1 PRHDT, CDR2 FYEKMQ (reference sequence). Trimming stripped 0 bases from V and 4 bases from J, with 4 bases between. The CDR3 covers 13 residues. CDR3: CASSLGGYNEQFF. DNA for the CDR3: TGTGCCAGCAGCTTAGGCGGTTACAATGAGCAGTTCTTC.

The chain recombines TRBV13 with TRBJ2-2; 8 bases map to TRBD1. Germline loops: CDR1 PRHDT, CDR2 FYEKMQ (reference sequence). This CDR3 contains 16 residues. V gave up 2 bases and J gave up 5 bases; unmatched junction bases: 7. The CDR3 is CASSLMLRQGTGELFF. The DNA of the CDR3 is TGTGCCAGCAGCTTAATGCTCAGACAGGGGACCGGGGAGCTGTTTTTT.

The chain has TRBV28 and TRBJ1-2; D uncertain. The V end was cut by 6 bases, the J end by 4 bases, with 21 bases between. This CDR3 contains 16 residues. The germline V gene has CDR1 MDHEN and CDR2 SYDVKM. CDR3 bases: TGTGCCAGCAGCCCCAAGGCAGCGCCACCGATCTATGGCTACACCTTC. It encodes CASSPKAAPPIYGYTF.

This chain connects TRBV3-1 (or the pseudogene TRBV3-2) to TRBJ2-5; 11 bases are a match to TRBD2. The V gene's germline CDR1 is LGHDT and CDR2 YNNKEL (reference sequence). CDR3 size: 17 residues. J was trimmed by 0 bases and V by 4 bases; bases with no gene match: 7. The CDR3: CASSRLAGGGDQETQYF. The DNA of the CDR3 is TGTGCCAGCAGCCGTCTAGCGGGGGGCGGAGACCAAGAGACCCAGTACTTC.

V gene TRBV10-3 combines with J gene TRBJ2-7; no clear D. Germline loops: CDR1 ENHRY, CDR2 SYGVKD. The CDR3 contains 13 residues. The germline V and J ends were trimmed by 3 bases and 4 bases, with 10 bases remaining between them. The CDR3 DNA sequence: TGTGCCATCAGTGACCCGACATTTTACGAGCAGTACGTC. Translating gives CAISDPTFYEQYV.

This clone was detected only once. The rearrangement links TRBV5-1 to TRBJ2-7; D possibly corresponds to TRBD2 (6 bases). The V end was cut by 4 bases, the J end by 4 bases, with 15 bases between. The CDR3 is made up of 14 amino acids. Looked up from germline, CDR1 is SGHRS and CDR2 is YFSETQ. The CDR3: CASSITPGGYEQYF. CDR3 bases: TGCGCCAGCAGCATAACACCCGGGGGTTACGAGCAGTACTTC.

V gene TRBV3-1 (or the pseudogene TRBV3-2) combines with J gene TRBJ2-1; D might be TRBD1 (7 bases). The CDR3 is 14 residues long. The V gene lost 4 bases and the J gene lost 3 bases, with 10 bases spanning the gap. Germline V CDR1 and CDR2: LGHDT, YNNKEL (reference sequence). Written as DNA, the CDR3 is TGTGCCAGCAGCCGCCAGGGGGGCTACAATGAGCAGTTCTTC. This translates into CASSRQGGYNEQFF.

The chain is built from TRBV7-3 and TRBJ2-1; TRBD2 matches 7 bases. The trim removed 1 base at V and 0 bases at J, leaving 6 bases unmatched. The CDR3 has 17 amino acids. The germline gives CDR1 SGHTA, CDR2 FQGTGA. The DNA of the CDR3 is TGTGCCAGCAGCTTAATCGGCGGGGGAAGCTCCTACAATGAGCAGTTCTTC. Its translation is CASSLIGGGSSYNEQFF.

This chain joins TRBV7-9 and TRBJ2-3; TRBD1 matches 8 bases. Germline CDR1 SEHNR, CDR2 FQNEAQ (reference sequence). V lost 5 bases and J lost 2; bases outside the gene matches: 6. This CDR3 is built from 15 residues. The CDR3 here is CASSRGQGTTDTQYF. The CDR3 DNA follows: TGTGCCAGCAGCCGAGGACAGGGAACCACAGATACGCAGTATTTT.

J is TRBJ2-3 and V is TRBV15; no clear D gene. The ends were cut back, 1 base at V and 2 bases at J, with 13 bases in the middle. Germline V gives CDR1 LNHNV, CDR2 YYDKDF (reference sequence). The CDR3 is 16 residues long. The CDR3, as DNA: TGTGCCACCAGCAGAGGCAACGCCCAGGCCACAGATACGCAGTATTTT. Residues: CATSRGNAQATDTQYF. Filled out from reference TRBV15 and TRBJ2-3, the complete variable domain reads DAMVIQNPRYQVTQFGKPVTLSCSQTLNHNVMYWYQQKSSQAPKLLFHYYDKDFNNEADTPDNFQSRRPNTSFCFLDIRSPGLGDTAMYLCATSRGNAQATDTQYFGPGTRLTVL.

CDR3 DNA: TGTGCCAGCACCAGAACAGCGGGAGGTAATTACAATGAGCAGTTCTTC. This sequence encodes CASTRTAGGNYNEQFF. This chain connects TRBV11-2 to TRBJ2-1, with TRBD2 matching 9 bases. The V gene end was trimmed by 7 bases and the J gene end by 4 bases; junction bases not matched to a gene: 11. CDR1 and CDR2 from the germline V gene are SGHAT and FQNNGV. There are 16 residues in the CDR3.

This chain joins TRBV5-5 and TRBJ2-3, with D possibly being TRBD1 (5 bases). Deletions cut 4 bases from V and 2 bases from J, with 8 bases between. The CDR3 consists of 13 residues. From germline, CDR1 is SGHKS and CDR2 YYEKEE (reference sequence). This CDR3 is CASSKGITDTQYF. CDR3 coding DNA: TGTGCCAGCAGCAAGGGGATCACAGATACGCAGTATTTT.